These 30 T cell receptor beta chains were sequenced from one sample in a study of Ad26.COV2.S vaccination and SARS-CoV-2 variants. The treatment here: 15 to 20 received Ad26.COV2.S at low or high dose, single or two shots; roughly five received placebo; per-sample allocation not given. Sampling was performed 63 days after the first vaccine or placebo injection. Clones were sequenced by immunoSEQ multiplex PCR, and TCRdb holds only the in-frame ones, with some missing. Of nearly 400,000 clones listed, approximately 90% are singletons. The sample was peripheral blood, taken in a trial of Ad26.COV2.S vaccine versus placebo. Receptor source: a person between 18 and 65 years old who received the Ad26.COV2.S COVID-19 vaccine or a placebo.

The rearrangement links TRBV28 to TRBJ1-2, with unresolved D. CDR3 length: 14 residues. CDR1 is MDHEN and CDR2 is SYDVKM in the germline V gene. Between the trimmed V and J ends, which lost 3 bases and 2 bases, there was a span of 10 bases. The CDR3 is CASSLGSFNYGYTF. The CDR3 bases are TGTGCCAGCAGTTTGGGGTCCTTCAACTATGGCTACACCTTC.

CDR3: CAWSLRTDTQYF. The CDR3 DNA sequence: TGTGCCTGGAGTCTACGCACAGATACGCAGTATTTT. The rearrangement links TRBV30 to TRBJ2-3; D unresolved. The CDR3 has 12 residues. Looked up from germline, CDR1 is GTSNPN and CDR2 is SVGIG (reference sequence). V shed 2 bases and J shed 1 base, with 4 bases lying between them. Together with reference TRBV30 and TRBJ2-3, the CDR3 gives the full variable domain: SQTIHQWPATLVQPVGSPLSLECTVEGTSNPNLYWYRQAAGRGLQLLFYSVGIGQISSEVPQNLSASRPQDRQFILSSKKLLLSDSGFYLCAWSLRTDTQYFGPGTRLTVL.

This clone has only a few counts. The chain links TRBV9 to TRBJ1-4; D gene ambiguous. This CDR3 contains 12 residues. Germline CDR1 and CDR2: SGDLS and YYNGEE. Trimming left V 4 bases short and J 3 bases short, with 4 bases between. The CDR3 region is CASSRSNEKLFF. The CDR3 nucleotides read TGTGCCAGCAGCAGATCTAATGAAAAACTGTTTTTT.

V is TRBV12-5 and J is TRBJ2-1; TRBD2 aligns across 8 bases. CDR3 length: 14 amino acids. V gave up 6 bases and J gave up 0 bases; unmatched junction bases: 1. Per the germline V gene, CDR1 is LGHNT and CDR2 is FRNRAP. The CDR3 DNA reads as TGTGCTAGTGGCGGGACTAGCTCCTACAATGAGCAGTTCTTC. Translation: CASGGTSSYNEQFF.

V and J are TRBV5-1 and TRBJ1-2; D not certain. Germline CDR1 SGHRS, CDR2 YFSETQ. V was trimmed by 2 bases and J by 0 bases, leaving 8 bases between them. CDR3 length: 14 residues. The CDR3 DNA sequence: TGCGCCAGCAGCTTAGGAGGTACTAACTATGGCTACACCTTC. The encoded protein is CASSLGGTNYGYTF.

This chain connects TRBV6-5 to TRBJ2-1; 11 nucleotides line up with TRBD2. This CDR3 region has 15 residues. In germline, CDR1 is MNHEY, CDR2 SVGAGI. The trim removed 5 bases at V and 2 bases at J, leaving 2 bases unmatched. CDR3 DNA sequence: TGTGCCAGCAGTAGGACTAGCGGGCCCTACAATGAGCAGTTCTTC. Amino acid sequence: CASSRTSGPYNEQFF.

CDR3 in DNA: TGTGCCAGCAGCGCGGACTCATTCACCGGGGAGCTGTTTTTT. Translation gives CASSADSFTGELFF. The chain has TRBV9 and TRBJ2-2, with D perhaps TRBD2 (5 bases). V was trimmed by 3 bases and J by 4 bases, leaving 10 bases between them. Germline-derived CDR1 and CDR2 are SGDLS and YYNGEE. The CDR3 sequence is 14 residues long. The full variable domain, completed using reference TRBV9 and TRBJ2-2, is DSGVTQTPKHLITATGQRVTLRCSPRSGDLSVYWYQQSLDQGLQFLIQYYNGEERAKGNILERFSAQQFPDLHSELNLSSLELGDSALYFCASSADSFTGELFFGEGSRLTVL.

The chain recombines TRBV5-4 with TRBJ1-4, with a weak D call TRBD1 (5 bases). V lost 4 bases to trimming and J lost 2 bases, with 9 bases between them. The CDR3 totals 14 residues. The germline gives CDR1 SGHNT, CDR2 YYREEE (reference sequence). CDR3 sequence: CASSHQGTNEKLFF. The CDR3 coding sequence is TGTGCCAGCAGCCACCAGGGTACTAATGAAAAACTGTTTTTT.

The chain has TRBV2 and TRBJ2-7; a possible D gene is TRBD2 (5 bases). Per germline, CDR1 SNHLY and CDR2 FYNNEI. The CDR3 spans 13 residues. Trimming left V 7 bases short and J 4 bases short, with 14 bases between. This chain's CDR3 is CASTNPGIYEQYF. CDR3 in DNA: TGTGCCAGCACAAACCCGGGAATTTACGAGCAGTACTTC.

J is TRBJ1-1 and V is TRBV3-1 (or the pseudogene TRBV3-2); D not resolved. The CDR3 runs 17 residues. CDR1 is LGHDT and CDR2 is YNNKEL in the germline V gene (reference sequence). The V and J ends lost 0 bases and 0 bases respectively, with 14 bases between them. The CDR3 DNA is TGTGCCAGCAGCCAAGATTACCTGGGCAGGATGAACACTGAAGCTTTCTTT. This gives the protein CASSQDYLGRMNTEAFF.

The V gene is TRBV6-6, the J gene TRBJ1-3; no reliable D call. Trimming cost V 3 bases and J 6 bases, with 12 bases left between them. Per germline, CDR1 MNHNY and CDR2 SVGAGI (reference sequence). This CDR3 has 14 residues. DNA for the CDR3: TGTGCCAGCAGTTATTCGGAGTCCTTAAACACCATATATTTT. Amino acid sequence: CASSYSESLNTIYF.

This chain joins TRBV7-2 and TRBJ1-5; D remains ambiguous. The V gene lost 4 bases and the J gene lost 0 bases, with 4 bases spanning the gap. The CDR3 is 13 amino acids. The germline V gene has CDR1 SGHTA and CDR2 FQGNSA. For the CDR3, the DNA is TGTGCCAGCAGCTCGAATAGCAATCAGCCCCAGCATTTT. It codes for CASSSNSNQPQHF. Together with reference TRBV7-2 and TRBJ1-5, the CDR3 gives the full variable domain: GAGVSQSPSNKVTEKGKDVELRCDPISGHTALYWYRQSLGQGLEFLIYFQGNSAPDKSGLPSDRFSAERTGGSVSTLTIQRTQQEDSAVYLCASSSNSNQPQHFGDGTRLSIL.

The chain has TRBV30 and TRBJ2-7, with a weak D call TRBD1 (6 bases). From germline, CDR1 is GTSNPN and CDR2 SVGIG (reference sequence). The length of the CDR3 is 13 residues. Trimming left V 3 bases short and J 3 bases short, with 12 bases between. The DNA of the CDR3 is TGTGCCTGGAGCAATGGCAGGGGCTACGAGCAGTACTTC. Translating it yields CAWSNGRGYEQYF.

This chain's CDR3 is CASTPLAGGETQYF. The CDR3 region has the DNA TGTGCCAGCACCCCATTAGCGGGAGGGGAGACCCAGTACTTC. The V and J genes are TRBV6-5 and TRBJ2-5; 11 bases map to TRBD2. Trimming took 7 bases from V and 5 from J; bases not matched to a gene: 6. The CDR3 spans 14 residues. CDR1 and CDR2 (germline): MNHEY, SVGAGI.

This chain uses TRBV7-2 with TRBJ1-2, with 7 bases aligning to TRBD1. CDR1 is SGHTA and CDR2 is FQGNSA in the germline V gene. The CDR3 has 15 residues. The trim removed 5 bases at V and 5 bases at J, leaving 11 bases unmatched. CDR3 residues: CASSAAGTEIYGYTF. The DNA of the CDR3 is TGTGCCAGCAGCGCCGCCGGGACAGAGATTTATGGCTACACCTTC.

The gene calls are TRBV4-1 and TRBJ2-7, with 11 bases aligning to TRBD2. The CDR3 has 15 residues. V was pared by 4 bases and J by 1 base, with 3 bases of the junction left unmatched. CDR1 MGHRA and CDR2 YSYEKL come from the germline V gene. CDR3 loop: CASSLRLAGSYEQYF. The CDR3 DNA reads TGCGCCAGCAGCCTACGACTAGCGGGGTCCTACGAGCAGTACTTC.

This clone appeared a single time. The chain couples TRBV30 to TRBJ2-7; D remains ambiguous. Trimming took off 1 base at V and 0 bases at J, with 4 bases between the two ends. Germline loops: CDR1 GTSNPN, CDR2 SVGIG (reference sequence). This CDR3 region has 12 residues. CDR3 coding DNA: TGTGCCTGGAGTGCGTCCTCCTACGAGCAGTACTTC. Translated: CAWSASSYEQYF.

This clone qualifies as medium-sized (0.01 to 0.1%). The same CDR3 arises from other DNA sequences in this sample as well. The chain recombines TRBV6-6 with TRBJ1-6; a possible D gene is TRBD1 (6 bases). The V gene lost 5 bases and the J gene lost 1 base, with 15 bases spanning the gap. The CDR3 is made up of 17 amino acids. Germline assignment: CDR1 MNHNY and CDR2 SVGAGI (reference sequence). The CDR3 region is CASSPRQERSYNSPLHF. The CDR3, as DNA: TGTGCCAGCAGTCCTAGACAGGAACGTTCCTATAATTCACCCCTCCACTTT.

This clone showed up just once. This chain links TRBV10-3 with TRBJ2-7; TRBD1 agrees at 8 bases. The V gene's germline CDR1 is ENHRY and CDR2 SYGVKD. Losses at the gene ends were 2 bases for V and 7 bases for J; bases not matched to a gene: 10. This CDR3 has 15 amino acids. CDR3 in amino acids: CAISESPGGSGEQYF. In DNA form, the CDR3 reads TGTGCCATCAGTGAGAGCCCAGGGGGCTCAGGGGAGCAGTACTTC.

This chain connects TRBV29-1 to TRBJ1-5; D is perhaps TRBD1 (6 bases). The CDR3 has 14 residues. Germline values: CDR1 SQVTM, CDR2 ANQGSEA. V gave up 7 bases and J gave up 0 bases, with 13 bases separating them. CDR3 sequence (DNA): TGCAGCGCCCTAACAGGGAATAGCAATCAGCCCCAGCATTTT. Encoded protein: CSALTGNSNQPQHF.

The V gene is TRBV5-4, the J gene TRBJ2-1, with 13 nucleotides matching TRBD2. Trimming cost V 3 bases and J 10 bases; bases outside gene matches: 19. CDR1 SGHNT and CDR2 YYREEE come from the germline V gene (reference sequence). The CDR3 is 19 residues long. Written as DNA, the CDR3 is TGTGCCAGCAGCTCGCCACTAGCGGGAGGGCCCTCGTACCCTCTAGAGCAGTTCTTC. Protein sequence: CASSSPLAGGPSYPLEQFF. The complete variable domain, with remaining parts taken from reference TRBV5-4 and TRBJ2-1, reads ETGVTQSPTHLIKTRGQQVTLRCSSQSGHNTVSWYQQALGQGPQFIFQYYREEENGRGNFPPRFSGLQFPNYSSELNVNALELDDSALYLCASSSPLAGGPSYPLEQFFGPGTRLTVL.

This rearrangement joins TRBV7-8 to TRBJ2-5, with a tentative D call TRBD1 (6 bases). CDR1 is SGHVS and CDR2 is FQNEAQ in the germline V gene. The CDR3 covers 13 residues. Trimming took off 5 bases at V and 2 bases at J, with 9 bases between the two ends. In DNA form, the CDR3 reads TGTGCCAGCAGCAGGACAGTGCAAGAGACCCAGTACTTC. As protein: CASSRTVQETQYF. The whole variable domain, filled in from reference TRBV7-8 and TRBJ2-5, reads GAGVSQSPRYKVAKRGQDVALRCDPISGHVSLFWYQQALGQGPEFLTYFQNEAQLDKSGLPSDRFFAERPEGSVSTLKIQRTQQEDSAVYLCASSRTVQETQYFGPGTRLLVL.

The V gene is TRBV6-1, the J gene TRBJ1-1, with a weak D call TRBD1 (5 bases). The CDR3 sequence is 14 residues long. Germline V lookup: CDR1 MNHNS, CDR2 SASEGT. V gave up 3 bases and J gave up 5 bases, with 13 bases separating them. CDR3: CASSDSGLATEAFF. CDR3 nucleotide sequence: TGTGCCAGCAGTGATTCAGGGCTTGCTACTGAAGCTTTCTTT.

V is TRBV6-2 or TRBV6-3 and J is TRBJ2-5; 11 bases line up with TRBD2. There are 16 residues in the CDR3. Germline CDR1 and CDR2: MNHEY and SVGEGT. The ends lost 0 bases at V and 7 bases at J; junction bases unmatched: 7. The CDR3 spells CASSYSISGRAGTQYF. The CDR3 nucleotides are TGTGCCAGCAGTTACTCCATTAGCGGGAGGGCGGGGACCCAGTACTTC.

The chain uses TRBV6-1 and TRBJ2-3; 10 nucleotides match TRBD2. Trimming at V came to 3 bases and at J to 3 bases, leaving 3 bases not matched to a gene. CDR1 is MNHNS and CDR2 is SASEGT in the germline V gene. This CDR3 has 15 residues. Here the CDR3 DNA reads TGTGCCAGCAGTGACGGACTAGCGGCAACAGATACGCAGTATTTT. Its translation is CASSDGLAATDTQYF.

The chain has TRBV28 and TRBJ1-6; D ambiguous. The V and J ends lost 5 bases and 4 bases respectively, with 9 bases between them. The germline V gene has CDR1 MDHEN and CDR2 SYDVKM. CDR3 size: 14 residues. The CDR3: CASSRGDYNSPLHF. CDR3 bases: TGTGCCAGCAGTCGCGGGGATTATAATTCACCCCTCCACTTT.

The chain combines TRBV30 with TRBJ2-3; D is perhaps TRBD1 (5 bases). The CDR3 is made up of 13 amino acids. The V gene lost 0 bases and the J gene lost 8 bases, with 12 bases spanning the gap. In germline, CDR1 is GTSNPN, CDR2 SVGIG (reference sequence). In DNA form, the CDR3 reads TGTGCCTGGAGTGTCGGTATAGGGGCTACGCAGTATTTT. It specifies CAWSVGIGATQYF.

This clone was observed a single time. The chain has TRBV28 and TRBJ1-5; D uncertain. The V gene's germline CDR1 is MDHEN and CDR2 SYDVKM. Trimming cost V 1 base and J 3 bases, with 13 bases left between them. The CDR3 spans 16 residues. Here the CDR3 DNA reads TGTGCCAGCAGTTTATTGCCAGCCGTAGACAATCAGCCCCAGCATTTT. As protein: CASSLLPAVDNQPQHF.

The V and J genes are TRBV18 and TRBJ2-2; 8 bases are shared with TRBD1. V lost 3 bases, J lost 5 bases, and 5 bases stayed unmatched. There are 15 residues in the CDR3. Germline assignment: CDR1 KGHSH and CDR2 LQKENI. Written as DNA, the CDR3 is TGTGCCAGCTCACCGACAGGGGAGAGTACCGGGGAGCTGTTTTTT. This sequence encodes CASSPTGESTGELFF.

The chain employs TRBV13 and TRBJ2-1, with TRBD2 matching 13 bases. After removal of 5 bases from V and 1 base from J, the junction contained 5 bases not matched to a gene. The germline CDR1 and CDR2 sequences are PRHDT and FYEKMQ (reference sequence). The CDR3 runs to 17 residues. CDR3 coding DNA: TGTGCCAGCAGCAAGACTAGCGGGAGGACTTCCTACAATGAGCAGTTCTTC. Protein sequence: CASSKTSGRTSYNEQFF.